Listed here are 11 T cell receptor beta chains from one sample, sequenced in a study of blood T cell repertoires in COVID-19. This table comes from immunoSEQ multiplex PCR, and its TCRdb copy is limited to in-frame clones, with some not included. Of 250,000 to 300,000 clones listed, 86% are singletons. Sequencing was done on a sample of peripheral blood. The receptors originated from a woman in her twenties or thirties with COVID-19, enrolled during active disease.

V is TRBV10-1 and J is TRBJ2-1; 8 bases align to TRBD2. Germline V gene lookup returns CDR1 WNHNN and CDR2 SYGVQD (reference sequence). This CDR3 has 14 residues. V dropped 5 bases and J dropped 9; count of bases not matched to a gene: 9. The CDR3 DNA reads TGCGCCAGCAGTCCCTCGGGGGGGTTCAGTGAGCAGTTCTTC. Protein: CASSPSGGFSEQFF.

V usage is TRBV3-1 (or the pseudogene TRBV3-2) and J usage is TRBJ2-1, with D perhaps TRBD1 (5 bases). Germline CDR1 and CDR2: LGHDT and YNNKEL (reference sequence). The CDR3 has 12 residues. V was cut by 5 bases and J by 9 bases, with 11 bases left in between. CDR3: CASSWNGAEQFF. The CDR3 nucleotides read TGTGCCAGCAGCTGGAATGGGGCTGAGCAGTTCTTC.

This clone was counted a few times. The rearrangement joins TRBV10-1 to TRBJ1-6; D call uncertain. V was trimmed by 7 bases and J by 7 bases, leaving 11 bases between them. The CDR3 is made up of 13 amino acids. The V gene's germline CDR1 is WNHNN and CDR2 SYGVQD (reference sequence). The CDR3 bases are TGCGCCAGCACCCCGAGCCGCAATTCACCCCTCCACTTT. Protein product: CASTPSRNSPLHF.

The CDR3 DNA sequence: TGTGCCAACAGAAATGACAGGGGAGGTGATGAGCAGTTCTTC. It yields the protein CANRNDRGGDEQFF. The J gene is TRBJ2-1, the V gene TRBV21-1; TRBD1 reflects the table's D call only, with no check against the DNA. TRBV21-1 is noted as a pseudogene. CDR3 size: 14 residues.

V usage is TRBV28 and J usage is TRBJ1-1; D remains unclear. The germline CDR1 and CDR2 sequences are MDHEN and SYDVKM. The germline V and J ends were trimmed by 3 bases and 6 bases, with 11 bases remaining between them. CDR3 length: 13 residues. CDR3 in DNA: TGTGCCAGCAGTTTTGGCACAGCCCCTGAAGCTTTCTTT. Its translation: CASSFGTAPEAFF.

The chain uses TRBV5-4 and TRBJ2-5, with 8 bases identical to TRBD2. V was clipped by 1 base and J by 4 bases; unmatched bases: 3. The CDR3 extends over 14 amino acids. The germline V gene encodes CDR1 SGHNT and CDR2 YYREEE (reference sequence). The CDR3 loop is CASSLPLAGETQYF. As DNA, the CDR3 is TGTGCCAGCAGCTTGCCCCTAGCGGGAGAGACCCAGTACTTC.

This chain joins TRBV5-1 and TRBJ2-3; 14 nucleotides agree with TRBD2. V shed 4 bases and J 4 bases; nucleotides not matched to a gene: 8. CDR1 and CDR2 (germline): SGHRS, YFSETQ. This CDR3 spans 17 amino acids. The CDR3 sequence is CASSPIGLAGGADTQYF. CDR3 DNA: TGCGCCAGCAGCCCGATCGGACTAGCGGGGGGTGCAGATACGCAGTATTTT.

The chain joins TRBV2 to TRBJ1-5; D is uncertain. From germline, CDR1 is SNHLY and CDR2 FYNNEI. The CDR3 spans 13 residues. V was clipped by 7 bases and J by 2 bases, with 9 bases between them. CDR3 bases: TGTGCCAGCACCCGGCAGGGCAATCAGCCCCAGCATTTT. As protein: CASTRQGNQPQHF.

V usage is TRBV10-1 and J usage is TRBJ1-1; D unresolved. This CDR3 region has 13 residues. Germline values: CDR1 WNHNN, CDR2 SYGVQD (reference sequence). With 5 bases removed from V and 0 bases from J, the gap between germline ends came to 7 bases. The CDR3 is CASSIRVNTEAFF. CDR3 bases: TGCGCCAGCAGTATCCGGGTGAACACTGAAGCTTTCTTT.

For this clone: Different DNA sequences within this sample yield the same CDR3. The chain recombines TRBV7-9 with TRBJ2-1, with TRBD2 matching over 10 bases. V was clipped by 4 bases and J by 2 bases; unmatched bases: 2. Germline CDR1 is SEHNR and CDR2 is FQNEAQ (reference sequence). CDR3 length: 15 amino acids. CDR3 sequence reads: CASSSSGGTYNEQFF. CDR3 nucleotides: TGTGCCAGCAGCTCTAGCGGGGGAACCTACAATGAGCAGTTCTTC. Using reference TRBV7-9 and TRBJ2-1 for the parts outside the CDR3, the full variable domain is DTGVSQNPRHKITKRGQNVTFRCDPISEHNRLYWYRQTLGQGPEFLTYFQNEAQLEKSRLLSDRFSAERPKGSFSTLEIQRTEQGDSAMYLCASSSSGGTYNEQFFGPGTRLTVL.

The chain employs TRBV19 and TRBJ1-2; the D is unclear. Trimming removed 5 bases from V and 0 bases from J, with 10 bases in between. Germline V gene data show CDR1 as LNHDA and CDR2 as SQIVND (reference sequence). This CDR3 region has 14 residues. Here the CDR3 DNA reads TGTGCCAGTAGTGACTCCGGGACTAACTATGGCTACACCTTC. The encoded protein is CASSDSGTNYGYTF. The full variable domain, its missing parts supplied by reference TRBV19 and TRBJ1-2, is DGGITQSPKYLFRKEGQNVTLSCEQNLNHDAMYWYRQDPGQGLRLIYYSQIVNDFQKGDIAEGYSVSREKKESFPLTVTSAQKNPTAFYLCASSDSGTNYGYTFGSGTRLTVV.